The 25 T cell receptor beta chains in this list originate from one sample, sequenced in a study of human T cells and chemical hapten exposure (dated by TCRdb to the early 2020s). The library was built by means of 5' RACE. The run used an Illumina MiSeq. The public reads were reanalyzed by TCRdb: fastp trimming at Q25, MiXCR alignment, in-frame beta chains only. Here each entry gathers all rows of one CDR3 protein and keeps the most common genes and DNA. The sample yields about 140,000 distinct CDR3 sequences; 4.1% were counted once. 1.3% to 1.5% of the sample belongs to the ten largest clones. Unfractionated whole blood was collected in Tempus Blood RNA tubes, and total RNA was extracted from that blood. These receptors were collected from a female donor in good health.

This clonotype was counted at least ten times. V is TRBV24-1 and J is TRBJ1-5, with unresolved D. Trimming cost V 5 bases and J 7 bases, with 11 bases left between them. The CDR3 extends over 13 amino acids. Germline-derived CDR1 and CDR2 are KGHDR and SFDVKD. This CDR3 is CATSGMTGQPQHF. The CDR3 coding sequence is TGTGCCACCAGTGGAATGACGGGGCAGCCCCAGCATTTT.

This clonotype was picked up many times. The chain has TRBV5-6 and TRBJ1-5; 8 nucleotides match TRBD1. J lost 9 bases, V lost 4 bases, and 9 bases had no gene match. The CDR3 length is 14 residues. The germline gives CDR1 SGHDT, CDR2 YYEEEE. CDR3 nucleotides: TGTGCCAGCAGCGCCGGACAGGGATCGAGGCCCCAGCATTTT. Protein product: CASSAGQGSRPQHF.

This chain links TRBV7-9 with TRBJ1-2; 8 nucleotides agree with TRBD1. CDR1 and CDR2 from the germline V gene are SEHNR and FQNEAQ (reference sequence). The J segment lost 7 bases and the V segment lost 1 base, leaving 8 bases of the junction unmatched. The CDR3 contains 15 residues. This CDR3 is CASSLGGQGATGYTF. In DNA, the CDR3 is TGTGCCAGCAGCTTAGGAGGGCAGGGGGCTACTGGCTACACCTTC.

Ten or more counts support this clonotype. The chain recombines TRBV6-4 with TRBJ2-3, with 9 nucleotides matching TRBD2. Germline V gives CDR1 MRHNA, CDR2 SNTAGT. The junction had 5 bases not matched to a gene; V was cut back by 5 bases and J by 2 bases. The CDR3 runs 15 residues. DNA for the CDR3: TGTGCCAGCAGTTCTGCGGGGGGGACCACAGATACGCAGTATTTT. Translating it yields CASSSAGGTTDTQYF.

In its sample, this clonotype was seen many times. The CDR3 DNA reads TGTGCCAGCAAACTCGGGACACCTAGCCATAATAGCAATCAGCCCCAGCATTTT. It encodes CASKLGTPSHNSNQPQHF. The rearrangement links TRBV3-1 to TRBJ1-5; D perhaps matches TRBD1 (6 bases). Trimming left V 7 bases short and J 0 bases short, with 22 bases between. This CDR3 comprises 18 residues. Per germline, CDR1 LGHDT and CDR2 YNNKEL (reference sequence).

This clonotype was found many times. The rearrangement joins TRBV3-1 to TRBJ2-1; 10 nucleotides match TRBD2. This CDR3 contains 15 residues. Germline CDR1 LGHDT, CDR2 YNNKEL (reference sequence). Trimming cost V 5 bases and J 3 bases; bases outside gene matches: 4. CDR3 loop: CASSALAGYYNEQFF. The CDR3 DNA reads as TGTGCCAGCAGCGCACTAGCGGGGTACTACAATGAGCAGTTCTTC.

This clonotype was counted ten times or more. The CDR3 sequence is CASSPPGHRDNQPQHF. For the CDR3, the DNA is TGTGCCAGCTCACCACCAGGACACCGGGATAATCAGCCCCAGCATTTT. The genes are TRBV18 and TRBJ1-5; D may be TRBD1 (5 bases). Between the trimmed V and J ends, which lost 0 bases and 4 bases, there was a span of 13 bases. The germline gives CDR1 KGHSH, CDR2 LQKENI. CDR3 size: 16 residues.

The table lists this clonotype with many counts. J is TRBJ2-7 and V is TRBV12-3 or TRBV12-4, with TRBD2 as a possible D gene (6 bases). Trimming pared 5 bases from V and 2 bases from J, leaving 13 bases between. The CDR3 runs to 14 residues. CDR3 nucleotides: TGTGCCAGCAGTCCTCTGGGGGGTACCTACGAGCAGTACTTC. Encoded protein: CASSPLGGTYEQYF.

This clonotype was recorded many times. The chain couples TRBV2 to TRBJ1-5; D uncertain. The V end lost 7 bases, the J end lost 0 bases, and 10 bases lay between the germline ends. This CDR3 is 14 amino acids long. Germline-derived CDR1 and CDR2 are SNHLY and FYNNEI. CDR3 bases: TGTGCCAGCACAAAAGAATATAGCAATCAGCCCCAGCATTTT. Translation: CASTKEYSNQPQHF. The full variable domain, in which reference TRBV2 and TRBJ1-5 provide the parts outside the CDR3, is EPEVTQTPSHQVTQMGQEVILRCVPISNHLYFYWYRQILGQKVEFLVSFYNNEISEKSEIFDDQFSVERPDGSNFTLKIRSTKLEDSAMYFCASTKEYSNQPQHFGDGTRLSIL.

V usage is TRBV18 and J usage is TRBJ2-7, with 7 nucleotides matching TRBD2. The ends lost 3 bases at V and 7 bases at J; junction bases unmatched: 9. The CDR3 has 14 amino acids. Germline V gene lookup returns CDR1 KGHSH and CDR2 LQKENI. The CDR3 DNA follows: TGTGCCAGCTCACCCCGGGACCCCGGGGGGGAGCAGTACTTC. Translation: CASSPRDPGGEQYF.

This clonotype occurred many times. This chain links TRBV5-6 with TRBJ1-1; maybe TRBD1 (5 bases). V was clipped by 3 bases and J by 0 bases, with 12 bases between them. The CDR3 runs to 15 residues. The germline gives CDR1 SGHDT, CDR2 YYEEEE. The CDR3 DNA follows: TGTGCCAGCAGCTCACCGGGACGGATGAACACTGAAGCTTTCTTT. Its translation is CASSSPGRMNTEAFF.

This clonotype came up many times. The gene calls are TRBV18 and TRBJ1-2; no firm D call. CDR1 and CDR2 (germline): KGHSH, LQKENI. The CDR3 is 17 amino acids. V was shortened by 2 bases and J by 0 bases, with 16 bases between the two germline ends. CDR3 DNA sequence: TGTGCCAGCTCACCATTTGGCAGAACAAAAGCTAACTATGGCTACACCTTC. Amino acid sequence: CASSPFGRTKANYGYTF. Using reference TRBV18 and TRBJ1-2 for the parts outside the CDR3, the full variable domain is NAGVMQNPRHLVRRRGQEARLRCSPMKGHSHVYWYRQLPEEGLKFMVYLQKENIIDESGMPKERFSAEFPKEGPSILRIQQVVRGDSAAYFCASSPFGRTKANYGYTFGSGTRLTVV.

This clonotype was seen repeatedly, ten times or more. This chain uses TRBV27 with TRBJ1-2, with D possibly matching TRBD1 (5 bases). Trimming took 4 bases from V and 0 from J, leaving 12 bases between them. The germline CDR1 and CDR2 sequences are MNHEY and SMNVEV (reference sequence). The CDR3 runs to 15 residues. Here the CDR3 reads CASSYSQEANYGYTF. CDR3 coding DNA: TGTGCCAGCAGTTATTCACAGGAAGCTAACTATGGCTACACCTTC.

This clonotype has a count of ten or more. The J gene is TRBJ1-6, the V gene TRBV4-2, with D unclear. The CDR3 consists of 15 residues. Deletions cut 1 base from V and 8 bases from J, with 12 bases between. Germline CDR1 and CDR2: LGHNA and YNFKEQ. DNA of the CDR3: TGTGCCAGCAGCCAAGGGCAAGGTAGAGATTCACCCCTCCACTTT. Translation: CASSQGQGRDSPLHF.

This clonotype was detected ten times or more. J is TRBJ1-1 and V is TRBV28, with TRBD1 as a possible D gene (5 bases). The CDR3 totals 15 residues. Germline V gives CDR1 MDHEN, CDR2 SYDVKM. Trimming took off 6 bases at V and 4 bases at J, with 18 bases between the two ends. CDR3 bases: TGTGCCAGCAGCCCCCCCGGGGTGGGGCGCACTGAAGCTTTCTTT. Its translation: CASSPPGVGRTEAFF.

The sample holds many counts of this clonotype. J is TRBJ1-3 and V is TRBV3-1, with D perhaps matching TRBD1 (5 bases). The germline gives CDR1 LGHDT, CDR2 YNNKEL (reference sequence). The CDR3 extends over 14 amino acids. Trimming removed 4 bases from V and 2 bases from J, with 9 bases in between. CDR3 nucleotide sequence: TGTGCCAGCAGCCTCGGGACCCCTGGAAACACCATATATTTT. This translates into CASSLGTPGNTIYF.

The V and J genes are TRBV20-1 and TRBJ1-2, with no clear D. There are 13 residues in the CDR3. V dropped 1 base and J dropped 0 bases, with 6 bases sitting between them. Germline V gives CDR1 DFQATT, CDR2 SNEGSKA (reference sequence). CDR3 region: CSARGKSNYGYTF. Here the CDR3 DNA reads TGCAGTGCTAGAGGGAAGTCTAACTATGGCTACACCTTC.

This CDR3 is CSARVPPTQETQYF. CDR3 coding DNA: TGCAGTGCTAGAGTCCCCCCCACCCAAGAGACCCAGTACTTC. The rearrangement uses TRBV20-1 and TRBJ2-5; D gene ambiguous. CDR3 length equals 14 residues. The germline V and J ends were trimmed by 1 base and 1 base, with 10 bases remaining between them. From germline, CDR1 is DFQATT and CDR2 SNEGSKA (reference sequence).

This clonotype was seen many times. CDR3 sequence (DNA): TGTGCTTCTTCAGTGTCGCTTTTCGAAGAGACCCAGTACTTC. Its protein is CASSVSLFEETQYF. J is TRBJ2-5 and V is TRBV12-3 or TRBV12-4; no reliable D call. The CDR3 spans 14 residues.

This clonotype was seen repeatedly, ten times or more. This chain connects TRBV5-1 to TRBJ1-6, with 9 bases matching TRBD1. Trimming cost V 4 bases and J 9 bases; bases outside gene matches: 5. This CDR3 comprises 14 residues. CDR1 is SGHRS, CDR2 YFSETQ, per germline. CDR3 DNA: TGCGCCAGCAGCCCCGGGACAGGGAGTTCACCCCTCCACTTT. This encodes CASSPGTGSSPLHF.

This clonotype was detected ten times or more. The chain employs TRBV3-1 and TRBJ1-2; D perhaps matches TRBD1 (5 bases). Germline CDR1 reads LGHDT; CDR2 reads YNNKEL (reference sequence). Trimming cost V 0 bases and J 8 bases, with 10 bases left between them. The CDR3 spans 13 residues. CDR3 sequence (DNA): TGTGCCAGCAGCCAAGATGGGGGGAGCGGCTACACCTTC. Residues: CASSQDGGSGYTF.

This clonotype was recorded many times. The chain recombines TRBV28 with TRBJ2-7; no clear D gene. Germline CDR1 is MDHEN and CDR2 is SYDVKM. CDR3 length equals 13 residues. Trimming left V 6 bases short and J 5 bases short, with 14 bases between. The CDR3 here is CASSLLVSHEQYF. The CDR3 DNA reads TGTGCCAGCAGCCTCCTAGTGAGCCACGAGCAGTACTTC. Filled out from reference TRBV28 and TRBJ2-7, the complete variable domain reads DVKVTQSSRYLVKRTGEKVFLECVQDMDHENMFWYRQDPGLGLRLIYFSYDVKMKEKGDIPEGYSVSREKKERFSLILESASTNQTSMYLCASSLLVSHEQYFGPGTRLTVT.

This clonotype has at least ten counts. The chain joins TRBV7-9 to TRBJ2-1; D may be TRBD1 (6 bases). Trimming took off 3 bases at V and 4 bases at J, with 10 bases between the two ends. The CDR3 length is 14 residues. CDR1 and CDR2 (germline): SEHNR, FQNEAQ (reference sequence). The DNA for the CDR3 is TGTGCCAGCAGCTTTTGGACAGAGTACAATGAGCAGTTCTTC. Translation: CASSFWTEYNEQFF.

The sample holds a few counts of this clonotype. V gene TRBV20-1 combines with J gene TRBJ2-1; D uncertain. The CDR3 has 13 amino acids. The germline V gene encodes CDR1 DFQATT and CDR2 SNEGSKA (reference sequence). Trimming pared 2 bases from V and 13 bases from J, leaving 18 bases between. The CDR3 loop is CSARSVLLENQFF. DNA for the CDR3: TGCAGTGCTAGATCCGTTTTACTGGAAAACCAGTTCTTC.

This clonotype has ten or more counts. V gene TRBV19 combines with J gene TRBJ1-6; D unclear. V was pared by 3 bases and J by 7 bases, with 7 bases between. Germline CDR1 is LNHDA and CDR2 is SQIVND (reference sequence). The CDR3 is 13 amino acids. The CDR3 here is CASSISENSPLHF. CDR3 sequence (DNA): TGTGCCAGTAGTATCTCAGAAAATTCACCCCTCCACTTT.